Sequencing of this TCR beta chain was carried out in a study of T cells in Graves' hyperthyroidism and ophthalmopathy. Amplification of TCR beta CDR3 regions was performed using RNA transcripts as template. Primed by the HTBI set, a first-round RT-PCR was run on the TCR CDR3. TCRdb reprocessed the multiplex PCR reads via MiXCR and lists one record per CDR3 protein. Of about 400,000 distinct CDR3 sequences in the sample, more than 13% were seen once. Notes on this clonotype: Antigen: not known.

Lactation, pregnancy, other autoimmune disease or uncontrolled infection led to exclusion of patients. Extraction of PBMCs used 10 ml of fresh peripheral blood. Study-level points and caveats: The model predicted ophthalmopathy a median around six months before onset.

Germline-derived CDR1 and CDR2 are MGHRA and YSYEKL. The trim removed 4 bases at V and 0 bases at J, leaving 4 bases unmatched. The CDR3 is made up of 16 amino acids. Material for sequencing was blood. The clonotype comes from a woman younger than 45 with Graves' hyperthyroidism. V usage is TRBV4-1 and J usage is TRBJ2-2; TRBD2 aligns across 8 bases. CDR3 loop: CASSPLAAANTGELFF. The CDR3 DNA reads as TGCGCCAGCAGCCCACTAGCGGCCGCGAACACCGGGGAGCTGTTTTTT.